The 10 T cell receptor beta chains below come from one sample, sequenced in a study of early stage breast cancer tumors. Sequencing was performed with immunoSEQ multiplex PCR; in TCRdb, only in-frame clones are kept and a portion is missing. The sample gives approximately 17,000 clones, around 80% of which show up once; more than 1.5% is in the top ten. The material sequenced was blood. The source of these receptors is a person aged 65-85 years with breast cancer.

This chain joins TRBV18 and TRBJ2-7, with TRBD1 as a possible D gene (5 bases). Trimming pared 3 bases from V and 4 bases from J, leaving 16 bases between. The germline V gene has CDR1 KGHSH and CDR2 LQKENI. The CDR3 consists of 15 residues. The CDR3 sequence is CASSPYWGDGYEQYF. The CDR3 DNA follows: TGTGCCAGCTCACCCTACTGGGGCGACGGGTACGAGCAGTACTTC.

The genes are TRBV5-1 and TRBJ2-5; tentatively, D is TRBD1 (6 bases). The CDR3 is made up of 14 amino acids. V lost 4 bases to trimming and J lost 1 base, with 11 bases between them. The germline CDR1 and CDR2 sequences are SGHRS and YFSETQ. The CDR3 loop reads CASSTTGIQETQYF. In DNA form, the CDR3 reads TGCGCCAGCAGCACGACAGGAATCCAAGAGACCCAGTACTTC.

V gene TRBV28 combines with J gene TRBJ2-1, with TRBD2 matching over 14 bases. Germline CDR1 MDHEN, CDR2 SYDVKM. The CDR3 spans 12 residues. J lost 12 bases, V lost 6 bases, and 1 base had no gene match. In DNA form, the CDR3 reads TGTGCCAGCAGGGGACTAGCGGGGGTGCAGTTCTTC. Its translation is CASRGLAGVQFF. The full variable domain, its missing parts supplied by reference TRBV28 and TRBJ2-1, is DVKVTQSSRYLVKRTGEKVFLECVQDMDHENMFWYRQDPGLGLRLIYFSYDVKMKEKGDIPEGYSVSREKKERFSLILESASTNQTSMYLCASRGLAGVQFFGPGTRLTVL.

The chain joins TRBV2 to TRBJ2-3; TRBD2 is a possible D gene (6 bases). CDR1 SNHLY and CDR2 FYNNEI come from the germline V gene. V was trimmed by 6 bases and J by 3 bases, leaving 16 bases between them. The CDR3 is 15 amino acids. CDR3: CASSPDGRGTDTQYF. CDR3 nucleotide sequence: TGTGCCAGCAGCCCAGACGGACGGGGGACAGATACGCAGTATTTT.

The chain couples TRBV9 to TRBJ2-3, with TRBD1 matching over 7 bases. V was pared by 3 bases and J by 0 bases, with 7 bases of the junction left unmatched. CDR1 and CDR2 from the germline V gene are SGDLS and YYNGEE. CDR3 length: 16 amino acids. The CDR3, as DNA: TGTGCCAGCAGCGCAAAAACAGGGGCTAGCACAGATACGCAGTATTTT. Translated, it gives CASSAKTGASTDTQYF.

The chain is built from TRBV9 and TRBJ2-5; 10 nucleotides match TRBD1. Germline assignment: CDR1 SGDLS and CDR2 YYNGEE. The CDR3 runs 15 residues. After removal of 2 bases from V and 5 bases from J, the junction contained 6 bases not matched to a gene. CDR3: CASSVRQGAGETQYF. The CDR3 region has the DNA TGTGCCAGCAGCGTTCGACAGGGGGCAGGGGAGACCCAGTACTTC.

The chain links TRBV6-1 to TRBJ1-1; 7 bases fit TRBD1. CDR1 and CDR2 (germline): MNHNS, SASEGT. The CDR3 extends over 14 amino acids. With V trimmed by 6 bases and J by 1 base, 5 bases remained unmatched. CDR3 sequence: CASSRTGGNTEAFF. In DNA, the CDR3 is TGTGCCAGCAGCCGGACAGGTGGGAACACTGAAGCTTTCTTT.

J is TRBJ2-7 and V is TRBV5-1, with 10 bases that match TRBD1. With 4 bases clipped from V and 2 bases from J, the junction kept 6 bases outside the gene matches. CDR1 is SGHRS and CDR2 is YFSETQ in the germline V gene. The CDR3 is 15 amino acids. CDR3 protein: CASSERDRGAYEQYF. The CDR3 DNA is TGCGCCAGCAGCGAGCGGGACAGGGGAGCCTACGAGCAGTACTTC.

The chain uses TRBV7-8 and TRBJ1-6, with 10 bases that match TRBD1. CDR1 SGHVS and CDR2 FQNEAQ come from the germline V gene. The CDR3 consists of 18 residues. The ends lost 2 bases at V and 6 bases at J; junction bases unmatched: 10. The CDR3 sequence is CASSLRRPGDRGNSPLHF. The DNA of the CDR3 is TGTGCCAGCAGCTTAAGGAGACCCGGGGACAGGGGTAATTCACCCCTCCACTTT.

V is TRBV9 and J is TRBJ2-5; TRBD2 matches at 8 bases. The CDR3 extends over 13 amino acids. CDR1 and CDR2 (germline): SGDLS, YYNGEE. J lost 3 bases, V lost 4 bases, and 2 bases had no gene match. The CDR3 nucleotides are TGTGCCAGCAGCCCCGGGAGGGAAGAGACCCAGTACTTC. This codes for CASSPGREETQYF.